Each of the 2 T cell receptor beta chains below was sequenced from the same sample in a study of PD-1 blockade in classical Hodgkin lymphoma. Described time point: cycle 4 day 1 (C4D1), after around six weeks of nivolumab. Every single patient, without exception, relapsed after autologous stem cell transplantation, and brentuximab vedotin exposure varied. The assay was immunoSEQ multiplex PCR, and TCRdb's table has in-frame clones only and misses some. Seen here are 85,000 to 90,000 clones, roughly nine tenths observed once, and the top ten hold 2.5% to 3.5%. Sequences were derived from peripheral blood mononuclear cells (PBMCs), sampled before the fourth cycle of nivolumab. The source is a human donor with classical Hodgkin lymphoma.

This clone was seen a single time. This chain connects TRBV30 to TRBJ2-3, with 8 bases matching TRBD2. In germline, CDR1 is GTSNPN, CDR2 SVGIG (reference sequence). The CDR3 has 16 amino acids. J lost 4 bases, V lost 3 bases, and 12 bases had no gene match. The CDR3 DNA is TGTGCCTGGAGGGAGCTGGGACTAGATAGCGCAGATACGCAGTATTTT. Its translation: CAWRELGLDSADTQYF.

This sequence joins TRBV11-2 and TRBJ1-1, with D tentatively TRBD1 (6 bases). There are 14 residues in the CDR3. Trimming took off 3 bases at V and 11 bases at J, with 19 bases between the two ends. Germline lookup yields CDR1 SGHAT and CDR2 FQNNGV. The CDR3 region has the DNA TGTGCCAGCAGCTTTCCTTTTGGGGGGGCTGGGGCTTTCTTT. This gives the protein CASSFPFGGAGAFF.